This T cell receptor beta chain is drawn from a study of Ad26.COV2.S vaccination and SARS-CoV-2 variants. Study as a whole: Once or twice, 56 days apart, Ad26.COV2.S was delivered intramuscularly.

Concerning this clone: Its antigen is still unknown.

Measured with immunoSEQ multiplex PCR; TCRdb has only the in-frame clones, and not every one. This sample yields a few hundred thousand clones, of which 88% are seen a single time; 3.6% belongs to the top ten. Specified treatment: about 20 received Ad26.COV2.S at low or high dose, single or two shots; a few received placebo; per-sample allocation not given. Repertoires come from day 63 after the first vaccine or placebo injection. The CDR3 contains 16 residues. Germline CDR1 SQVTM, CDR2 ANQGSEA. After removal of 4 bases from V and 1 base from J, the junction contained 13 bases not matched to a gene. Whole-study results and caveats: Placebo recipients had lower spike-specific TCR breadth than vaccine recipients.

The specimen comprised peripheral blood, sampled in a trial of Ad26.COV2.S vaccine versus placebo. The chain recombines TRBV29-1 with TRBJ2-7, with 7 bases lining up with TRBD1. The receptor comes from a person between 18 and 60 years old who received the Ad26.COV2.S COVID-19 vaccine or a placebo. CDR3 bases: TGCAGCGTTGTTACCGAGGGACAGAGTTTATCCTACGAGCAGTACTTC. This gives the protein CSVVTEGQSLSYEQYF.